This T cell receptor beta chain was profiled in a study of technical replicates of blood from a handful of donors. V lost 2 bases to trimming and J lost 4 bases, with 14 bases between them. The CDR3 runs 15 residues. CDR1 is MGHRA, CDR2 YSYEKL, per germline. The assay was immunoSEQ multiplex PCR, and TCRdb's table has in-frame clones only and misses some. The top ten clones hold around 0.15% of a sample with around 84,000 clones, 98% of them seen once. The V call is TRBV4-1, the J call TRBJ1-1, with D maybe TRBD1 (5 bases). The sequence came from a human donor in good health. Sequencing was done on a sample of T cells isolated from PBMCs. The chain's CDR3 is CASSQNRWGSTEAFF. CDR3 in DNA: TGCGCCAGCAGCCAAAACAGGTGGGGCAGCACTGAAGCTTTCTTT.